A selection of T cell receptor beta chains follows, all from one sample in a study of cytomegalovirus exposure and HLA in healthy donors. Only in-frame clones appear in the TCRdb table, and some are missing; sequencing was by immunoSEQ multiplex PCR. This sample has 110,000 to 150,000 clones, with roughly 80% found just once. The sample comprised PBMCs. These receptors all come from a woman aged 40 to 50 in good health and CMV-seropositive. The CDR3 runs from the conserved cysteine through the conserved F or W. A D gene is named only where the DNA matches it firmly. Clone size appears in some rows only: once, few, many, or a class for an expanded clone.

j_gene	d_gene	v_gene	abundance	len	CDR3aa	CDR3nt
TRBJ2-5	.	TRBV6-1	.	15	CASSVRLGGQETQYF	TGTGCCAGCAGTGTGCGACTAGGCGGCCAAGAGACCCAGTACTTC
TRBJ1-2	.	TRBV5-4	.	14	CASSPAGGAGGYTF	TGTGCCAGCAGCCCGGCGGGGGGCGCGGGAGGCTACACCTTC
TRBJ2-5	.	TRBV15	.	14	CATSTSLGGETQYF	TGTGCCACCAGCACGTCACTAGGAGGGGAGACCCAGTACTTC
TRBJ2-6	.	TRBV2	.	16	CASSEARGPGANVLTF	TGTGCCAGCAGTGAAGCGCGGGGGCCTGGGGCCAACGTCCTGACTTTC
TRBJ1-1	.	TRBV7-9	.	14	CASSPTEVFTEAFF	TGTGCCAGCAGCCCGACAGAGGTTTTCACTGAAGCTTTCTTT
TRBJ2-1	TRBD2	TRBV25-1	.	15	CASSDWTSGNNEQFF	TGTGCCAGCAGTGACTGGACTAGCGGGAACAATGAGCAGTTCTTC
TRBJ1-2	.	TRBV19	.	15	CASSIDLDNPRGYTF	TGTGCCAGTAGTATAGACCTGGACAACCCTCGGGGCTACACCTTC
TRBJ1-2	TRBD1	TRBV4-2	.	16	CASSQDRRGRDYGYTF	TGTGCCAGCAGCCAAGACCGCAGGGGGCGCGACTATGGCTACACCTTC
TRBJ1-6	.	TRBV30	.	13	CAWTQGDNSPLHF	TGTGCCTGGACACAGGGAGATAATTCACCCCTCCACTTT
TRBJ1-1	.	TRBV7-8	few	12	CASSPFNTEAFF	TGTGCCAGCAGCCCATTTAACACTGAAGCTTTCTTT
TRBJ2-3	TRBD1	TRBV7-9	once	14	CASPGQGLTDTQYF	TGTGCCAGTCCGGGACAGGGCCTCACAGATACGCAGTATTTT
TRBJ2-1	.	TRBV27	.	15	CASRPNRGGNNEQFF	TGTGCCAGCAGACCGAACAGGGGGGGGAACAATGAGCAGTTCTTC
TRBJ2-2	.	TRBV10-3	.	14	CASSEQGSTGELFF	TGTGCCAGCAGTGAGCAGGGCTCCACCGGGGAGCTGTTTTTT
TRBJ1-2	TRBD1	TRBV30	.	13	CAWSVTGVDGYTF	TGTGCCTGGAGTGTAACAGGGGTGGATGGCTACACCTTC
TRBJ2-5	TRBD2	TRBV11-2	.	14	CASSFTERGVTQYF	TGTGCCAGCAGCTTTACCGAGCGGGGGGTGACCCAGTACTTC
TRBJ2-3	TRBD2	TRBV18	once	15	CASSPLTSGKDTQYF	TGTGCCAGCTCACCGTTGACTAGCGGGAAGGATACGCAGTATTTT
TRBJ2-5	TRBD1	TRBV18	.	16	CASSPPTGQGIKTQYF	TGTGCCAGCTCACCACCGACGGGACAGGGGATTAAGACCCAGTACTTC
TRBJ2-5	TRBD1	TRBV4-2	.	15	CASSQLGQREETQYF	TGTGCCAGCAGCCAGCTGGGACAGAGAGAAGAGACCCAGTACTTC
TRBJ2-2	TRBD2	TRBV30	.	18	CAWSVRLAGGPSTGELFF	TGTGCCTGGAGTGTAAGACTAGCGGGAGGGCCGTCCACCGGGGAGCTGTTTTTT